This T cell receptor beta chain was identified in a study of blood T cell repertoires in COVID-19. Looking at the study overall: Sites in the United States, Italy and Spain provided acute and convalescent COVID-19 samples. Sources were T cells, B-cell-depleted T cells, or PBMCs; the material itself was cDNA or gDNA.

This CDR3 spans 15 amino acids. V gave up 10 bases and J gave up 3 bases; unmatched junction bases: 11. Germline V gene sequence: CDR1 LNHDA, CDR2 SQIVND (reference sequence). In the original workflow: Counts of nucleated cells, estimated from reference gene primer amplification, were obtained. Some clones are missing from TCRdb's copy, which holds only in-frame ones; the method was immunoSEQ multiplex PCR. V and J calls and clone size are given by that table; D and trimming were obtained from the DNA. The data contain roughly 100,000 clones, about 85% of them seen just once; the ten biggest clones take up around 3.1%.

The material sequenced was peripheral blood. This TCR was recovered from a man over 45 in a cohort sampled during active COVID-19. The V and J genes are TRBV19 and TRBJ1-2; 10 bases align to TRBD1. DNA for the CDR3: TGTGCCACCCTGATACGGACAGGGGGGCACTATGGCTACACCTTC. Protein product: CATLIRTGGHYGYTF. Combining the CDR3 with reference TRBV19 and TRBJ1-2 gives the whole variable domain DGGITQSPKYLFRKEGQNVTLSCEQNLNHDAMYWYRQDPGQGLRLIYYSQIVNDFQKGDIAEGYSVSREKKESFPLTVTSAQKNPTAFYLCATLIRTGGHYGYTFGSGTRLTVV.